This T cell receptor (beta chain) was documented in a study of blood T cell repertoires in COVID-19. Study details: Samples representing acute and convalescent COVID-19 were sourced from the United States, Italy and Spain. Sources were T cells, B-cell-depleted T cells, or PBMCs; the material itself was cDNA or gDNA.

Trimming pared 5 bases from V and 0 bases from J, leaving 8 bases between. Germline V gives CDR1 MNHEY, CDR2 SMNVEV (reference sequence). This CDR3 has 14 amino acids. Under the authors' procedure: Scientists estimated how many nucleated cells there were by amplifying reference gene primers. The data were produced by immunoSEQ multiplex PCR, yet TCRdb's version contains in-frame clones alone and is incomplete. D and trimming come from the DNA, and the V and J calls and clone size come from that table. The table includes 98,000 or so clones, roughly 82% detected once. This chain uses TRBV27 with TRBJ1-5; D is unresolved. The sequenced material came from peripheral blood. The receptor was isolated from a man aged 55 to 70 with acute or convalescent COVID-19. DNA for the CDR3: TGTGCCAGCAGTATCACTAATAGCAATCAGCCCCAGCATTTT. Translating it yields CASSITNSNQPQHF.